Following are 32 T cell receptor beta chains from one sample sequenced in a study of chemoradiotherapy in HPV16-positive cancers. Using immunoSEQ multiplex PCR, the repertoire was profiled, and TCRdb retains in-frame clones only, with some absent. The profile shows approximately 12,000 clones, 60% to 85% of them singletons. Sample collection occurred from a patient who underwent chemoradiotherapy. The receptor source for this set is a human donor with HPV-associated anogenital cancer.

The J gene is TRBJ2-2, the V gene TRBV7-9; D gene ambiguous. This CDR3 region has 16 residues. The V end lost 4 bases, the J end lost 2 bases, and 14 bases lay between the germline ends. The germline V gene has CDR1 SEHNR and CDR2 FQNEAQ (reference sequence). The CDR3 spells CASSSPSTDNTGELFF. CDR3 nucleotides: TGTGCCAGCAGCTCCCCCTCTACTGATAACACCGGGGAGCTGTTTTTT. The full variable domain, rest sourced from reference TRBV7-9 and TRBJ2-2, is DTGVSQNPRHKITKRGQNVTFRCDPISEHNRLYWYRQTLGQGPEFLTYFQNEAQLEKSRLLSDRFSAERPKGSFSTLEIQRTEQGDSAMYLCASSSPSTDNTGELFFGEGSRLTVL.

V gene TRBV29-1 combines with J gene TRBJ2-7; TRBD1 matches at 8 bases. Germline CDR1 and CDR2: SQVTM and ANQGSEA. Germline trimming cut 5 bases from V and 3 bases from J; bases unmatched to any gene: 3. The CDR3 runs to 12 residues. The CDR3 coding sequence is TGCAGCGTTAAGGACAGGGACTACGAGCAGTACTTC. Residues: CSVKDRDYEQYF.

V gene TRBV11-2 combines with J gene TRBJ2-1; D gene ambiguous. This CDR3 comprises 13 residues. CDR1 and CDR2 from the germline V gene are SGHAT and FQNNGV. Trimming shortened V by 2 bases and J by 12 bases, and 14 bases separated the two germline ends. CDR3 coding DNA: TGTGCCAGCAGCTTAATATTACCTCCAGGGCAGTTCTTC. This gives the protein CASSLILPPGQFF.

CDR3 protein: CSAGGLQGDEAFF. The CDR3 region has the DNA TGCAGCGCCGGGGGCTTACAGGGGGATGAAGCTTTCTTT. The chain is built from TRBV29-1 and TRBJ1-1; 8 bases match TRBD1. Trimming took 7 bases from V and 7 from J; bases not matched to a gene: 11. The CDR3 totals 13 residues. Germline values: CDR1 SQVTM, CDR2 ANQGSEA. Drawing the rest from reference TRBV29-1 and TRBJ1-1, the complete variable domain is SAVISQKPSRDICQRGTSLTIQCQVDSQVTMMFWYRQQPGQSLTLIATANQGSEATYESGFVIDKFPISRPNLTFSTLTVSNMSPEDSSIYLCSAGGLQGDEAFFGQGTRLTVV.

The sample holds a few counts of this clone. The chain is built from TRBV19 and TRBJ2-3, with 7 nucleotides matching TRBD2. CDR1 LNHDA and CDR2 SQIVND come from the germline V gene (reference sequence). With 5 bases clipped from V and 4 bases from J, the junction kept 6 bases outside the gene matches. The length of the CDR3 is 14 residues. CDR3 amino acids: CASSGGSEADTQYF. The CDR3 DNA reads as TGTGCCAGTAGTGGCGGGAGTGAGGCAGATACGCAGTATTTT.

The J gene is TRBJ1-1, the V gene TRBV7-2; no reliable D call. Germline lookup yields CDR1 SGHTA and CDR2 FQGNSA. V lost 1 base and J 3 bases, leaving 9 bases between the germline ends. The CDR3 runs to 14 residues. The CDR3 DNA reads TGTGCCAGCAGCTTAGGGGTGGGGTACACTGAAGCTTTCTTT. Translating it yields CASSLGVGYTEAFF.

This chain uses TRBV14 with TRBJ2-1; no clear D. CDR3 length equals 13 residues. The V gene's germline CDR1 is SGHDN and CDR2 FVKESK. V was trimmed by 5 bases and J by 8 bases, leaving 13 bases between them. DNA of the CDR3: TGTGCCAGCAGCGAGAGGAATGTCGATGAGCAGTTCTTC. It codes for CASSERNVDEQFF. The entire variable domain, with the rest obtained from reference TRBV14 and TRBJ2-1, is as follows: EAGVTQFPSHSVIEKGQTVTLRCDPISGHDNLYWYRRVMGKEIKFLLHFVKESKQDESGMPNNRFLAERTGGTYSTLKVQPAELEDSGVYFCASSERNVDEQFFGPGTRLTVL.

The rearrangement uses TRBV30 and TRBJ1-2, with D uncertain. CDR1 and CDR2 from the germline V gene are GTSNPN and SVGIG (reference sequence). Trimming removed 1 base from V and 6 bases from J, with 12 bases in between. The CDR3 runs 13 residues. CDR3 region: CAWSATQRNGYTF. CDR3 DNA sequence: TGTGCCTGGAGTGCCACCCAGAGGAATGGCTACACCTTC.

This chain connects TRBV9 to TRBJ1-4, with D maybe TRBD1 (6 bases). Trimming took 3 bases from V and 4 from J, leaving 13 bases between them. CDR1 SGDLS and CDR2 YYNGEE come from the germline V gene. The CDR3 consists of 15 residues. DNA for the CDR3: TGTGCCAGCAGCGGACGAGGGGGGGTTAATGAAAAACTGTTTTTT. Its translation: CASSGRGGVNEKLFF.

The chain carries TRBV9 and TRBJ2-2; 7 bases are shared with TRBD2. This CDR3 contains 16 residues. CDR1 and CDR2 from the germline V gene are SGDLS and YYNGEE. The J segment lost 4 bases and the V segment lost 0 bases, leaving 6 bases of the junction unmatched. The CDR3 region is CASSVGAGVGTGELFF. In DNA form, the CDR3 reads TGTGCCAGCAGCGTAGGGGCGGGAGTGGGCACCGGGGAGCTGTTTTTT.

The gene calls are TRBV11-2 and TRBJ2-7, with D possibly TRBD2 on 5 matching bases. The CDR3 length is 15 residues. Trimming shortened V by 0 bases and J by 2 bases, and 11 bases separated the two germline ends. CDR1 SGHAT and CDR2 FQNNGV come from the germline V gene. DNA for the CDR3: TGTGCCAGCAGCTTAGATCAACTAGATACCTACGAGCAGTACTTC. Translated, it gives CASSLDQLDTYEQYF. Full variable domain (rest looked up from reference TRBV11-2 and TRBJ2-7): EAGVAQSPRYKIIEKRQSVAFWCNPISGHATLYWYQQILGQGPKLLIQFQNNGVVDDSQLPKDRFSAERLKGVDSTLKIQPAKLEDSAVYLCASSLDQLDTYEQYFGPGTRLTVT.

The chain has TRBV7-9 and TRBJ2-2, with 7 bases identical to TRBD2. Germline V gene data show CDR1 as SEHNR and CDR2 as FQNEAQ (reference sequence). J was trimmed by 5 bases and V by 5 bases; bases with no gene match: 11. The CDR3 length is 16 residues. CDR3 DNA: TGTGCCAGCAGCCCGGAGTTATGGGGAGGGACCGGGGAGCTGTTTTTT. This sequence encodes CASSPELWGGTGELFF. The whole variable domain, filled in from reference TRBV7-9 and TRBJ2-2, reads DTGVSQNPRHKITKRGQNVTFRCDPISEHNRLYWYRQTLGQGPEFLTYFQNEAQLEKSRLLSDRFSAERPKGSFSTLEIQRTEQGDSAMYLCASSPELWGGTGELFFGEGSRLTVL.

J is TRBJ2-3 and V is TRBV27; tentatively, D is TRBD2 (7 bases). This CDR3 has 16 residues. Trimming cost V 6 bases and J 6 bases, with 22 bases left between them. The germline V gene has CDR1 MNHEY and CDR2 SMNVEV (reference sequence). The CDR3 nucleotides read TGTGCCAGCAGCCAGGTTCCGGGAGGTGGGGGCGATACGCAGTATTTT. Its protein is CASSQVPGGGGDTQYF.

This sequence joins TRBV28 and TRBJ2-3, with D hard to call. The CDR3 runs 14 residues. Deletions cut 5 bases from V and 0 bases from J, with 9 bases between. From germline, CDR1 is MDHEN and CDR2 SYDVKM. CDR3 amino acids: CASSPAASTDTQYF. CDR3 bases: TGTGCCAGCAGTCCCGCGGCTAGCACAGATACGCAGTATTTT. Together with reference TRBV28 and TRBJ2-3, the CDR3 gives the full variable domain: DVKVTQSSRYLVKRTGEKVFLECVQDMDHENMFWYRQDPGLGLRLIYFSYDVKMKEKGDIPEGYSVSREKKERFSLILESASTNQTSMYLCASSPAASTDTQYFGPGTRLTVL.

The chain couples TRBV5-1 to TRBJ1-1; TRBD1 might be the D (6 bases). Germline CDR1 SGHRS, CDR2 YFSETQ. The CDR3 totals 14 residues. Trimming pared 0 bases from V and 3 bases from J, leaving 9 bases between. Here the CDR3 reads CASSLEGEHTEAFF. DNA for the CDR3: TGCGCCAGCAGCTTGGAGGGGGAGCACACTGAAGCTTTCTTT.

This chain connects TRBV7-9 to TRBJ1-2; D ambiguous. CDR1 SEHNR and CDR2 FQNEAQ come from the germline V gene (reference sequence). CDR3 length equals 11 residues. Trimming stripped 6 bases from V and 8 bases from J, with 10 bases between. CDR3 sequence reads: CASSSSGGYTF. CDR3 nucleotide sequence: TGTGCCAGCAGTTCCTCAGGAGGCTACACCTTC.

The V and J genes are TRBV30 and TRBJ1-1; no clear D gene. In germline, CDR1 is GTSNPN, CDR2 SVGIG (reference sequence). The V and J ends lost 0 bases and 1 base respectively, with 9 bases between them. This CDR3 spans 14 amino acids. The CDR3 nucleotides are TGTGCCTGGAGTGTACGTCAGCGGAACACTGAAGCTTTCTTT. Its translation: CAWSVRQRNTEAFF.

The rearrangement joins TRBV4-3 to TRBJ2-1, with D possibly called TRBD1 or TRBD2 (7 bases each). Trimming left V 1 base short and J 7 bases short, with 17 bases between. Per germline, CDR1 LGHNA and CDR2 YSLEER. The CDR3 is 16 residues long. CDR3 coding DNA: TGCGCCAGCAGCCAAGTGGGAGGGGGCGTGCGGAATGAGCAGTTCTTC. Protein sequence: CASSQVGGGVRNEQFF.

The chain couples TRBV7-9 to TRBJ2-1; 7 nucleotides line up with TRBD2. The CDR3 is 15 residues long. V shed 1 base, J shed 4 bases, and the junction held 4 bases outside the gene matches. Germline V gene sequence: CDR1 SEHNR, CDR2 FQNEAQ (reference sequence). CDR3 in amino acids: CASSLDGAGYNEQFF. In nucleotides, the CDR3 is TGTGCCAGCAGCTTAGACGGAGCGGGGTACAATGAGCAGTTCTTC.

The chain couples TRBV2 to TRBJ1-1; 8 nucleotides agree with TRBD1. CDR1 and CDR2 from the germline V gene are SNHLY and FYNNEI. With 4 bases clipped from V and 6 bases from J, the junction kept 10 bases outside the gene matches. There are 15 residues in the CDR3. The CDR3 DNA is TGTGCCAGCAGTGGTGGAACAGGGGGGAGGTCTGAAGCTTTCTTT. Protein sequence: CASSGGTGGRSEAFF.

CDR3 nucleotides: TGTGCCAGCAGCTTGGATTTTACGAGAGAGTTCTTC. It is translated as CASSLDFTREFF. V is TRBV5-5 and J is TRBJ2-1; D not certain. With 0 bases removed from V and 14 bases from J, the gap between germline ends came to 12 bases. There are 12 residues in the CDR3. Germline lookup yields CDR1 SGHKS and CDR2 YYEKEE (reference sequence).

This clone was seen once. The chain couples TRBV6-5 to TRBJ2-1; D not certain. V lost 0 bases, J lost 0 bases, and 6 bases lay in between. The CDR3 contains 15 residues. Per germline, CDR1 MNHEY and CDR2 SVGAGI. Written as DNA, the CDR3 is TGTGCCAGCAGTTACTCGTCAGACTCCTACAATGAGCAGTTCTTC. Its protein is CASSYSSDSYNEQFF.

The chain joins TRBV6-5 to TRBJ2-5; 8 bases fit TRBD1. The CDR3 consists of 12 residues. Germline V CDR1 and CDR2: MNHEY, SVGAGI. V dropped 5 bases and J dropped 4; count of bases not matched to a gene: 0. The CDR3 reads CASSTGGETQYF. DNA for the CDR3: TGTGCCAGCAGTACAGGGGGAGAGACCCAGTACTTC.

This clone came up once. This chain links TRBV11-1 with TRBJ2-1; 7 nucleotides align to TRBD2. CDR1 and CDR2 from the germline V gene are SGHAT and FQDESV (reference sequence). J was trimmed by 6 bases and V by 2 bases; bases with no gene match: 4. The CDR3 loop spans 14 amino acids. The CDR3 reads CASSLRRESNEQFF. The CDR3 DNA follows: TGTGCCAGCAGCTTAAGGCGGGAGTCCAATGAGCAGTTCTTC. The whole variable domain, remainder taken from reference TRBV11-1 and TRBJ2-1, is EAEVAQSPRYKITEKSQAVAFWCDPISGHATLYWYRQILGQGPELLVQFQDESVVDDSQLPKDRFSAERLKGVDSTLKIQPAELGDSAMYLCASSLRRESNEQFFGPGTRLTVL.

This clone was found a few times. V is TRBV2 and J is TRBJ2-3; 14 bases align to TRBD2. The ends lost 4 bases at V and 3 bases at J; junction bases unmatched: 0. Germline lookup yields CDR1 SNHLY and CDR2 FYNNEI. The CDR3 runs 15 residues. CDR3 protein: CASSGLAGGTDTQYF. CDR3 nucleotides: TGTGCCAGCAGTGGACTAGCGGGAGGGACAGATACGCAGTATTTT.

This clone was counted a few times. The V call is TRBV9, the J call TRBJ1-2; TRBD1 matches at 10 bases. Germline assignment: CDR1 SGDLS and CDR2 YYNGEE. This CDR3 spans 17 amino acids. The junction had 13 bases not matched to a gene; V was cut back by 3 bases and J by 5 bases. The CDR3 bases are TGTGCCAGCAGCGCAGACTCCGGGACAGGGGTCGGGTATGGCTACACCTTC. The encoded protein is CASSADSGTGVGYGYTF.

The genes are TRBV18 and TRBJ2-3; D remains ambiguous. This CDR3 is 12 amino acids long. Per the germline V gene, CDR1 is KGHSH and CDR2 is LQKENI. Trimming left V 0 bases short and J 3 bases short, with 1 base between. CDR3 bases: TGTGCCAGCTCACCACCTACAGATACGCAGTATTTT. The encoded protein is CASSPPTDTQYF.

This clone occurred a few times. The V call is TRBV27, the J call TRBJ2-1; 8 nucleotides line up with TRBD2. CDR1 is MNHEY, CDR2 SMNVEV, per germline (reference sequence). Trimming removed 4 bases from V and 4 bases from J; junction bases left unmatched: 3. The CDR3 covers 14 residues. As DNA, the CDR3 is TGTGCCAGCAGTTCTGTAGCGGGATACAATGAGCAGTTCTTC. It yields the protein CASSSVAGYNEQFF.

The rearrangement links TRBV6-1 to TRBJ2-7; a weak D match, TRBD2 (5 bases). In germline, CDR1 is MNHNS, CDR2 SASEGT. The V and J ends lost 7 bases and 0 bases respectively, with 16 bases between them. The CDR3 loop spans 15 amino acids. CDR3 nucleotides: TGTGCCAGCACGTCCCAGATTGGGAGCTCCTACGAGCAGTACTTC. Amino acid sequence: CASTSQIGSSYEQYF.

The chain links TRBV6-6 to TRBJ1-2; D is possibly TRBD1 (5 bases). Germline V lookup: CDR1 MNHNY, CDR2 SVGAGI (reference sequence). The CDR3 has 14 amino acids. The V and J ends lost 6 bases and 0 bases respectively, with 11 bases between them. DNA for the CDR3: TGTGCCAGCAGCCACGGGGGTGCTAACTATGGCTACACCTTC. The encoded protein is CASSHGGANYGYTF.

This clone was found once. The CDR3 loop reads CASSRQLQNTGELFF. The CDR3 nucleotides are TGTGCCAGCAGTCGACAGCTCCAAAACACCGGGGAGCTGTTTTTT. V and J are TRBV6-1 and TRBJ2-2; D is possibly TRBD1 (5 bases). The CDR3 loop spans 15 amino acids. Germline V CDR1 and CDR2: MNHNS, SASEGT. V was pared by 5 bases and J by 2 bases, with 12 bases between.

The chain carries TRBV28 and TRBJ2-4, with a tentative D call TRBD1 (5 bases). The CDR3 runs to 14 residues. The germline V gene has CDR1 MDHEN and CDR2 SYDVKM. The V and J ends lost 2 bases and 7 bases respectively, with 12 bases between them. The CDR3 DNA reads as TGTGCCAGCAGTTTAGGGCAGGGTGGGAACATTCAGTACTTC. It encodes CASSLGQGGNIQYF. The whole variable domain, filled in from reference TRBV28 and TRBJ2-4, reads DVKVTQSSRYLVKRTGEKVFLECVQDMDHENMFWYRQDPGLGLRLIYFSYDVKMKEKGDIPEGYSVSREKKERFSLILESASTNQTSMYLCASSLGQGGNIQYFGAGTRLSVL.